A single sample is the source of the 24 T cell receptor beta chains below, sequenced in a study of cytomegalovirus exposure and HLA in healthy donors. Primers included in the PCR were 60 Vbeta and 13 Jbeta primers. TCRdb's copy holds only in-frame clones and misses some; the assay was immunoSEQ multiplex PCR. The sample has 130,000 to 150,000 clones, 60% to 80% seen once. The sequencing input was PBMCs. The receptors come from a male donor in good health and CMV-seronegative.

The chain recombines TRBV30 with TRBJ1-2, with 9 bases fitting TRBD1. Germline lookup yields CDR1 GTSNPN and CDR2 SVGIG (reference sequence). V lost 5 bases to trimming and J lost 1 base; unmatched junction nucleotides: 11. CDR3 size: 16 residues. CDR3 DNA: TGTGCCTGGTTACTCTTAGGGACAGGGAGTAACTATGGCTACACCTTC. This gives the protein CAWLLLGTGSNYGYTF.

V is TRBV5-1 and J is TRBJ2-2; 7 bases are shared with TRBD1. The germline V gene encodes CDR1 SGHRS and CDR2 YFSETQ. V dropped 4 bases and J dropped 12; count of bases not matched to a gene: 15. CDR3 size: 15 residues. CDR3 in amino acids: CASSPFLGGQSKLFF. Written as DNA, the CDR3 is TGCGCCAGCAGCCCATTTCTAGGGGGACAGTCTAAGCTGTTTTTT. The whole variable domain, filled in from reference TRBV5-1 and TRBJ2-2, reads KAGVTQTPRYLIKTRGQQVTLSCSPISGHRSVSWYQQTPGQGLQFLFEYFSETQRNKGNFPGRFSGRQFSNSRSEMNVSTLELGDSALYLCASSPFLGGQSKLFFGEGSRLTVL.

The genes are TRBV5-6 and TRBJ1-2; the match to TRBD1 covers 8 bases. The CDR3 consists of 16 residues. V was pared by 4 bases and J by 8 bases, with 16 bases of the junction left unmatched. CDR1 is SGHDT and CDR2 is YYEEEE in the germline V gene. Written as DNA, the CDR3 is TGTGCCAGCAGCATCCCAGGACAGGGTGGGGCAGGAGGCTACACCTTC. As protein: CASSIPGQGGAGGYTF. Using reference TRBV5-6 and TRBJ1-2 for the parts outside the CDR3, the full variable domain is DAGVTQSPTHLIKTRGQQVTLRCSPKSGHDTVSWYQQALGQGPQFIFQYYEEEERQRGNFPDRFSGHQFPNYSSELNVNALLLGDSALYLCASSIPGQGGAGGYTFGSGTRLTVV.

This chain joins TRBV7-9 and TRBJ2-3; 9 bases line up with TRBD2. V dropped 1 base and J dropped 4; count of bases not matched to a gene: 3. The CDR3 length is 15 residues. CDR1 and CDR2 (germline): SEHNR, FQNEAQ (reference sequence). CDR3 region: CASSLGSGGPDTQYF. CDR3 nucleotide sequence: TGTGCCAGCAGCTTAGGTAGCGGGGGCCCAGATACGCAGTATTTT. The entire variable domain, with the rest obtained from reference TRBV7-9 and TRBJ2-3, is as follows: DTGVSQNPRHKITKRGQNVTFRCDPISEHNRLYWYRQTLGQGPEFLTYFQNEAQLEKSRLLSDRFSAERPKGSFSTLEIQRTEQGDSAMYLCASSLGSGGPDTQYFGPGTRLTVL.

The genes are TRBV11-3 and TRBJ2-2; tentative D call: TRBD2 (5 bases). The germline V gene has CDR1 SGHNT and CDR2 YENEEA. This CDR3 contains 15 residues. With 1 base removed from V and 2 bases from J, the gap between germline ends came to 8 bases. The CDR3 sequence: CASSLVGANTGELFF. Written as DNA, the CDR3 is TGTGCCAGCAGCTTAGTGGGAGCCAACACCGGGGAGCTGTTTTTT.

Only a few counts were recorded for this clone. The chain links TRBV28 to TRBJ1-2; D possibly corresponds to TRBD1 (5 bases). The V end lost 8 bases, the J end lost 8 bases, and 18 bases lay between the germline ends. Germline values: CDR1 MDHEN, CDR2 SYDVKM. This CDR3 region has 13 residues. CDR3 loop: CASAQDVSGGYTF. CDR3 nucleotide sequence: TGTGCCAGCGCGCAGGACGTATCAGGGGGCTACACCTTC.

The chain combines TRBV7-2 with TRBJ1-1, with D hard to call. The CDR3 consists of 12 residues. V shed 2 bases and J shed 7 bases, with 8 bases lying between them. In germline, CDR1 is SGHTA, CDR2 FQGNSA. In DNA, the CDR3 is TGTGCCAGCAGCTTAAACCGGGGTGAAGCTTTCTTT. Translation: CASSLNRGEAFF.

The DNA of the CDR3 is TGCGCCAGCAGCTTGGCACCCTCGGGCGAGCAGTACTTC. Translation gives CASSLAPSGEQYF. The V and J genes are TRBV5-1 and TRBJ2-7; D is unclear. Germline lookup yields CDR1 SGHRS and CDR2 YFSETQ. This CDR3 has 13 amino acids. Trimming removed 0 bases at V and 6 bases at J, with 10 bases between.

Here the CDR3 reads CASSPLAGSYEQYF. CDR3 nucleotide sequence: TGTGCCAGCAGCCCACTAGCGGGCTCCTACGAGCAGTACTTC. This chain connects TRBV9 to TRBJ2-7; 9 nucleotides line up with TRBD2. Per the germline V gene, CDR1 is SGDLS and CDR2 is YYNGEE. CDR3 length: 14 amino acids. V was clipped by 4 bases and J by 0 bases; unmatched bases: 2.

This chain connects TRBV5-1 to TRBJ2-1; tentatively, D is TRBD1 (5 bases). The germline V and J ends were trimmed by 4 bases and 9 bases, with 14 bases remaining between them. Germline values: CDR1 SGHRS, CDR2 YFSETQ. The CDR3 extends over 13 amino acids. CDR3 sequence (DNA): TGCGCCAGCAGCGCGACAGTCTCCGGTGAGCAGTTCTTC. Its translation: CASSATVSGEQFF.

The V and J genes are TRBV30 and TRBJ1-3; D uncertain. The germline gives CDR1 GTSNPN, CDR2 SVGIG (reference sequence). This CDR3 has 13 residues. V was clipped by 2 bases and J by 11 bases, with 16 bases between them. The CDR3 loop is CAWSPPRRHPIYF. CDR3 bases: TGTGCCTGGAGTCCCCCGCGGAGGCACCCCATATATTTT.

The chain combines TRBV2 with TRBJ2-7; 10 nucleotides match TRBD1. The CDR3 loop spans 14 amino acids. J gave up 5 bases and V 3 bases, and 4 bases lay outside the gene matches. Germline CDR1 reads SNHLY; CDR2 reads FYNNEI. The CDR3 loop reads CASSDRDRGDEQYF. The CDR3, as DNA: TGTGCCAGCAGTGACCGGGACAGGGGAGACGAGCAGTACTTC.

The chain combines TRBV5-4 with TRBJ1-1; D is undetermined. Germline values: CDR1 SGHNT, CDR2 YYREEE (reference sequence). Trimming stripped 0 bases from V and 6 bases from J, with 12 bases between. This CDR3 has 14 amino acids. The CDR3 DNA reads as TGTGCCAGCAGCTTGGGAGGGTTAGGTTCTGAAGCTTTCTTT. Amino acid sequence: CASSLGGLGSEAFF.

The rearrangement uses TRBV27 and TRBJ2-2; D unresolved. Trimming left V 3 bases short and J 5 bases short, with 16 bases between. CDR1 is MNHEY and CDR2 is SMNVEV in the germline V gene (reference sequence). The length of the CDR3 is 16 residues. The CDR3 loop reads CASSFHSPQPTGELFF. The CDR3 nucleotides are TGTGCCAGCAGTTTTCACAGTCCTCAACCGACCGGGGAGCTGTTTTTT.

The V call is TRBV6-1, the J call TRBJ1-5; maybe TRBD1 (6 bases). Germline V gene sequence: CDR1 MNHNS, CDR2 SASEGT. The length of the CDR3 is 16 residues. V gave up 3 bases and J gave up 6 bases, with 18 bases separating them. The CDR3 is CASSDGGRGVAQPQHF. The CDR3 DNA reads TGTGCCAGCAGTGATGGGGGCCGTGGGGTCGCTCAGCCCCAGCATTTT.

The table lists this clone with a count of one. The chain recombines TRBV7-2 with TRBJ2-7; a possible D gene is TRBD2 (5 bases). The CDR3 contains 13 residues. Germline loops: CDR1 SGHTA, CDR2 FQGNSA. V gave up 5 bases and J gave up 0 bases, with 8 bases separating them. CDR3 in DNA: TGTGCCAGCAGCCCAGCGGCCTCCTACGAGCAGTACTTC. It yields the protein CASSPAASYEQYF. Filled out from reference TRBV7-2 and TRBJ2-7, the complete variable domain reads GAGVSQSPSNKVTEKGKDVELRCDPISGHTALYWYRQSLGQGLEFLIYFQGNSAPDKSGLPSDRFSAERTGGSVSTLTIQRTQQEDSAVYLCASSPAASYEQYFGPGTRLTVT.

This chain links TRBV5-1 with TRBJ2-7, with D possibly TRBD1 on 6 matching bases. CDR1 SGHRS and CDR2 YFSETQ come from the germline V gene. Trimming removed 4 bases at V and 5 bases at J, with 16 bases between. The CDR3 spans 14 residues. The CDR3: CASSLPTGSDEQYF. The CDR3 coding sequence is TGCGCCAGCAGCCTACCCACAGGGAGCGACGAGCAGTACTTC.

The chain uses TRBV7-2 and TRBJ2-7, with 9 nucleotides matching TRBD2. CDR1 and CDR2 from the germline V gene are SGHTA and FQGNSA. The CDR3 is 15 amino acids. Losses at the gene ends were 4 bases for V and 4 bases for J; bases not matched to a gene: 8. In DNA form, the CDR3 reads TGTGCCAGCAGCTCCCAGCGGGGGGCCGGGTACGAGCAGTACTTC. It specifies CASSSQRGAGYEQYF. Full variable domain (rest looked up from reference TRBV7-2 and TRBJ2-7): GAGVSQSPSNKVTEKGKDVELRCDPISGHTALYWYRQSLGQGLEFLIYFQGNSAPDKSGLPSDRFSAERTGGSVSTLTIQRTQQEDSAVYLCASSSQRGAGYEQYFGPGTRLTVT.

The genes are TRBV5-1 and TRBJ2-3; TRBD2 might be the D (7 bases). Germline assignment: CDR1 SGHRS and CDR2 YFSETQ. Trimming pared 3 bases from V and 6 bases from J, leaving 17 bases between. This CDR3 region has 15 residues. The CDR3 loop reads CASSSSPGGLDTQYF. The CDR3 DNA reads TGCGCCAGCAGCTCCTCTCCGGGGGGCCTGGATACGCAGTATTTT. Filled out from reference TRBV5-1 and TRBJ2-3, the complete variable domain reads KAGVTQTPRYLIKTRGQQVTLSCSPISGHRSVSWYQQTPGQGLQFLFEYFSETQRNKGNFPGRFSGRQFSNSRSEMNVSTLELGDSALYLCASSSSPGGLDTQYFGPGTRLTVL.

This clone was seen more than once but under ten times. The chain couples TRBV6-5 to TRBJ2-7, with D possibly matching TRBD2 (5 bases). CDR3 length: 13 residues. The V end lost 8 bases, the J end lost 7 bases, and 18 bases lay between the germline ends. Germline V gene lookup returns CDR1 MNHEY and CDR2 SVGAGI. This chain's CDR3 is CASSTWAGLEQYF. The DNA of the CDR3 is TGTGCCAGCTCAACTTGGGCGGGTCTAGAGCAGTACTTC.

J is TRBJ1-5 and V is TRBV15, with TRBD1 matching 9 bases. This CDR3 has 14 amino acids. V lost 3 bases to trimming and J lost 4 bases; unmatched junction nucleotides: 1. From germline, CDR1 is LNHNV and CDR2 YYDKDF (reference sequence). The CDR3 sequence: CATSRGTGNQPQHF. CDR3 DNA: TGTGCCACCAGCAGGGGGACAGGGAATCAGCCCCAGCATTTT. Together with reference TRBV15 and TRBJ1-5, the CDR3 gives the full variable domain: DAMVIQNPRYQVTQFGKPVTLSCSQTLNHNVMYWYQQKSSQAPKLLFHYYDKDFNNEADTPDNFQSRRPNTSFCFLDIRSPGLGDTAMYLCATSRGTGNQPQHFGDGTRLSIL.

The CDR3 region has the DNA TGTGCCAGCAGCCCGACTCCCTCGGGTGGGGAGCTGTTTTTT. Translating gives CASSPTPSGGELFF. V is TRBV7-9 and J is TRBJ2-2, with D unresolved. The V end lost 5 bases, the J end lost 8 bases, and 15 bases lay between the germline ends. This CDR3 contains 14 residues. The germline gives CDR1 SEHNR, CDR2 FQNEAQ (reference sequence). Full variable domain (outside the CDR3, taken from reference TRBV7-9 and TRBJ2-2): DTGVSQNPRHKITKRGQNVTFRCDPISEHNRLYWYRQTLGQGPEFLTYFQNEAQLEKSRLLSDRFSAERPKGSFSTLEIQRTEQGDSAMYLCASSPTPSGGELFFGEGSRLTVL.

The chain combines TRBV19 with TRBJ2-5; 9 bases are shared with TRBD1. This CDR3 is built from 16 residues. Losses at the gene ends were 6 bases for V and 9 bases for J; bases not matched to a gene: 17. Germline assignment: CDR1 LNHDA and CDR2 SQIVND (reference sequence). The CDR3 sequence is CASSDRDRVWGGAQYF. In DNA form, the CDR3 reads TGTGCCAGTAGCGACCGGGACAGGGTTTGGGGGGGGGCCCAGTACTTC.

There are a few counts of this clone. The CDR3 region is CASSLVPEDEKLFF. The CDR3 coding sequence is TGTGCCAGCAGCTTGGTTCCAGAAGATGAAAAACTGTTTTTT. This chain uses TRBV5-8 with TRBJ1-4; D gene uncertain. V was shortened by 0 bases and J by 6 bases, with 9 bases between the two germline ends. This CDR3 has 14 residues. The germline CDR1 and CDR2 sequences are SGHTS and YDEGEE.